This TCR beta chain originates from a study of long-term antiretroviral therapy in people with HIV. In germline, CDR1 is MNHEY, CDR2 SVGAGI. Deletions cut 6 bases from V and 5 bases from J, with 10 bases between. The CDR3 is made up of 13 amino acids. They ran version v3.0 of the immunoSEQ assay at survey level. Repertoires were generated with immunoSEQ multiplex PCR, while TCRdb's copy carries only in-frame clones and drops some. The profile shows about 17,000 clones, over 60% of them singletons. Study findings and constraints: The study found that diversity rose after ART but stayed below transplant donor controls.

For this clone: Its target is not known.

The source of this sequence is a woman between 45 and 65 years old with HIV. Here the sequenced sample was unsorted PBMCs, taken around 2.4 years before starting antiretroviral therapy. The rearrangement joins TRBV6-5 to TRBJ1-4; a possible D gene is TRBD1 (5 bases). CDR3 residues: CASRRGVNEKLFF. DNA of the CDR3: TGTGCCAGCAGGAGGGGCGTCAATGAAAAACTGTTTTTT.